The 10 T cell receptor beta chains below all came from one sample that was sequenced in a study of T cell responses to AZD1222 COVID-19 vaccine. Profiling relied on immunoSEQ multiplex PCR, and the TCRdb table lists in-frame clones only, not all of them. This sample has 25,000 to 35,000 clones, with around four fifths found just once. This material consisted of peripheral blood, taken on day 0 of AZD1222 vaccination. These receptors all stem from an adult in good health.

The V call is TRBV27, the J call TRBJ1-5; unclear D gene. CDR1 and CDR2 from the germline V gene are MNHEY and SMNVEV (reference sequence). The CDR3 sequence is 15 residues long. Trimming stripped 2 bases from V and 2 bases from J, with 10 bases between. The CDR3 spells CASSLDGFRNQPQHF. The CDR3 coding sequence is TGTGCCAGCAGTTTAGATGGGTTCCGCAATCAGCCCCAGCATTTT.

The V gene is TRBV19, the J gene TRBJ1-2; D gene unclear. Per germline, CDR1 LNHDA and CDR2 SQIVND (reference sequence). V lost 8 bases, J lost 4 bases, and 14 bases lay in between. This CDR3 region has 13 residues. CDR3 DNA sequence: TGTGCCAGTTGGTCCCGAGAAGCCTATGGCTACACCTTC. This translates into CASWSREAYGYTF.

The V call is TRBV15, the J call TRBJ1-5; D is perhaps TRBD1 (5 bases). CDR1 and CDR2 (germline): LNHNV, YYDKDF (reference sequence). V lost 0 bases to trimming and J lost 4 bases, with 13 bases between them. CDR3 length: 16 amino acids. CDR3 nucleotides: TGTGCCACCAGCAGAGATGACCCAGGGTGGAATCAGCCCCAGCATTTT. The encoded protein is CATSRDDPGWNQPQHF.

V usage is TRBV18 and J usage is TRBJ1-1; D is unclear. CDR1 is KGHSH, CDR2 LQKENI, per germline. CDR3 length: 13 residues. Trimming took 5 bases from V and 7 from J, leaving 14 bases between them. Here the CDR3 DNA reads TGTGCCAGCTCATCTAGAGCAGACAATGAAGCTTTCTTT. The encoded protein is CASSSRADNEAFF.

This clone turned up a few times. The chain couples TRBV30 to TRBJ2-2; no clear D gene. Germline V gene lookup returns CDR1 GTSNPN and CDR2 SVGIG (reference sequence). V lost 2 bases, J lost 3 bases, and 10 bases lay in between. The CDR3 has 14 amino acids. The CDR3 spells CAWSMGSYTGELFF. The CDR3 bases are TGTGCCTGGAGTATGGGGTCCTACACCGGGGAGCTGTTTTTT.

V and J are TRBV19 and TRBJ1-2, with a weak D call TRBD1 (5 bases). CDR1 is LNHDA and CDR2 is SQIVND in the germline V gene (reference sequence). The CDR3 spans 12 residues. The germline V and J ends were trimmed by 8 bases and 1 base, with 8 bases remaining between them. The CDR3 coding sequence is TGTGCCAGTTTACAGGATAACTATGGCTACACCTTC. It yields the protein CASLQDNYGYTF.

The V and J genes are TRBV5-1 and TRBJ2-3; 7 nucleotides match TRBD1. Trimming at V came to 2 bases and at J to 4 bases, leaving 7 bases not matched to a gene. There are 15 residues in the CDR3. Germline CDR1 SGHRS, CDR2 YFSETQ. The CDR3 loop is CASSFRQGAADTQYF. The DNA for the CDR3 is TGCGCCAGCAGCTTTCGACAGGGAGCCGCAGATACGCAGTATTTT.

The rearrangement joins TRBV7-9 to TRBJ2-7; possibly TRBD1 for D (5 bases). Germline CDR1 is SEHNR and CDR2 is FQNEAQ (reference sequence). The CDR3 has 12 amino acids. The V end lost 10 bases, the J end lost 4 bases, and 14 bases lay between the germline ends. The CDR3 coding sequence is TGTGCCACCAAGGACAACGAATACGAGCAGTACTTC. Its protein is CATKDNEYEQYF.

This clone rates as large. The chain uses TRBV5-6 and TRBJ1-5; no definite D call. This CDR3 contains 15 residues. V was trimmed by 4 bases and J by 4 bases, leaving 15 bases between them. Per the germline V gene, CDR1 is SGHDT and CDR2 is YYEEEE. DNA of the CDR3: TGTGCCAGCAGCCAAGGGAGTCGAGAAAATCAGCCCCAGCATTTT. Translating gives CASSQGSRENQPQHF.

V gene TRBV16 combines with J gene TRBJ2-1, with 11 bases identical to TRBD2. Trimming removed 0 bases from V and 8 bases from J; junction bases left unmatched: 6. The CDR3 runs 16 residues. Germline V lookup: CDR1 KGHSY, CDR2 FQNENV. In DNA form, the CDR3 reads TGTGCCAGCAGCCAATCTACCCTAGCGGGAGGAGATGAGCAGTTCTTC. Its translation is CASSQSTLAGGDEQFF.